One sample yielded the 26 T cell receptor beta chains listed below, sequenced in a study of CD8 T cells in Susac syndrome. Random hexamers served to reverse transcribe roughly 0.45 to 1 ug RNA. One entry per CDR3 protein results from TCRdb running MiXCR on the immunoSEQ multiplex PCR reads. The table has more than 100,000 distinct CDR3 sequences, 90% to 95% seen once. Sample: CD8+ T cells from PBMCs. The receptors originated from a human donor with Susac syndrome.

The chain recombines TRBV4-1 with TRBJ2-7; 8 bases agree with TRBD2. Germline V CDR1 and CDR2: MGHRA, YSYEKL. V dropped 1 base and J dropped 6; count of bases not matched to a gene: 5. This CDR3 is built from 14 residues. The chain's CDR3 is CASSQGARGGEQYF. As DNA, the CDR3 is TGCGCCAGCAGCCAAGGTGCACGGGGGGGCGAGCAGTACTTC.

This chain's CDR3 is CASSTTLNTEAFF. CDR3 DNA: TGTGCCAGTTCGACGACACTAAACACTGAAGCTTTCTTT. The chain combines TRBV7-9 with TRBJ1-1, with D unclear. The CDR3 spans 13 residues. Trimming shortened V by 9 bases and J by 2 bases, and 13 bases separated the two germline ends. Per germline, CDR1 SEHNR and CDR2 FQNEAQ (reference sequence).

This chain links TRBV12-3 or TRBV12-4 with TRBJ2-5, with 9 bases identical to TRBD1. With V trimmed by 6 bases and J by 3 bases, 11 bases remained unmatched. The CDR3 extends over 16 amino acids. The chain's CDR3 is CASSPELGQGEETQYF. As DNA, the CDR3 is TGTGCCAGCAGCCCCGAATTGGGACAGGGCGAAGAGACCCAGTACTTC.

The chain couples TRBV2 to TRBJ2-6, with 7 bases matching TRBD1. This CDR3 region has 17 residues. With V trimmed by 1 base and J by 0 bases, 3 bases remained unmatched. In germline, CDR1 is SNHLY, CDR2 FYNNEI. CDR3 nucleotide sequence: TGTGCCAGCAGTGAAGGGGCAGGGGGCTCTGGGGCCAACGTCCTGACTTTC. Its translation is CASSEGAGGSGANVLTF. Supplemented by reference TRBV2 and TRBJ2-6, the full variable domain reads EPEVTQTPSHQVTQMGQEVILRCVPISNHLYFYWYRQILGQKVEFLVSFYNNEISEKSEIFDDQFSVERPDGSNFTLKIRSTKLEDSAMYFCASSEGAGGSGANVLTFGAGSRLTVL.

The chain joins TRBV29-1 to TRBJ1-2, with no clear D. Germline lookup yields CDR1 SQVTM and CDR2 ANQGSEA. The CDR3 length is 12 residues. With 5 bases removed from V and 2 bases from J, the gap between germline ends came to 9 bases. The CDR3 loop is CSVRGKNYGYTF. CDR3 bases: TGCAGCGTTCGAGGAAAAAACTATGGCTACACCTTC.

In this sample, this clonotype turned up once. V gene TRBV9 combines with J gene TRBJ1-1, with D possibly TRBD1 on 6 matching bases. With 9 bases removed from V and 1 base from J, the gap between germline ends came to 16 bases. The CDR3 extends over 14 amino acids. Germline values: CDR1 SGDLS, CDR2 YYNGEE. The CDR3 here is CATPGVVGNTEAFF. In DNA form, the CDR3 reads TGTGCCACCCCAGGGGTTGTGGGGAACACTGAAGCTTTCTTT. Combining the CDR3 with reference TRBV9 and TRBJ1-1 gives the whole variable domain DSGVTQTPKHLITATGQRVTLRCSPRSGDLSVYWYQQSLDQGLQFLIQYYNGEERAKGNILERFSAQQFPDLHSELNLSSLELGDSALYFCATPGVVGNTEAFFGQGTRLTVV.

V and J are TRBV3-1 and TRBJ2-6; TRBD1 aligns across 9 bases. The CDR3 totals 18 residues. Germline CDR1 and CDR2: LGHDT and YNNKEL (reference sequence). The V segment lost 4 bases and the J segment 2 bases; nucleotides outside the gene matches: 9. The chain's CDR3 is CASSLGTGPSPGANVLTF. The DNA of the CDR3 is TGTGCCAGCAGCCTCGGGACAGGGCCCTCTCCTGGGGCCAACGTCCTGACTTTC.

J is TRBJ1-5 and V is TRBV20-1; tentative D call: TRBD1 (6 bases). Germline V gene data show CDR1 as DFQATT and CDR2 as SNEGSKA (reference sequence). The CDR3 contains 17 residues. Trimming left V 0 bases short and J 2 bases short, with 17 bases between. CDR3 DNA: TGCAGTGCTAGAGATACCCGGACAGTGAAGGGCAATCAGCCCCAGCATTTT. Protein sequence: CSARDTRTVKGNQPQHF.

This chain uses TRBV7-8 with TRBJ2-6; D is unresolved. Germline V gene data show CDR1 as SGHVS and CDR2 as FQNEAQ. V shed 1 base and J shed 4 bases, with 14 bases lying between them. The CDR3 consists of 17 residues. This chain's CDR3 is CASSLESEVSGANVLTF. The CDR3 DNA sequence: TGTGCCAGCAGCTTAGAGTCAGAGGTGTCCGGGGCCAACGTCCTGACTTTC.

This clonotype is a singleton in its sample. The rearrangement uses TRBV7-9 and TRBJ2-2, with D unresolved. The CDR3 is made up of 15 amino acids. V was trimmed by 1 base and J by 0 bases, leaving 6 bases between them. Germline CDR1 and CDR2: SEHNR and FQNEAQ (reference sequence). The CDR3 sequence is CASSLVPANTGELFF. The CDR3 DNA is TGTGCCAGCAGCTTAGTTCCAGCGAACACCGGGGAGCTGTTTTTT.

The chain couples TRBV3-1 to TRBJ2-5; 7 nucleotides agree with TRBD2. Germline CDR1 and CDR2: LGHDT and YNNKEL (reference sequence). Unmatched junction bases numbered 6, after V lost 0 bases and J lost 2 bases. This CDR3 is 16 amino acids long. This CDR3 reads CASSQDGGGLQETQYF. The CDR3 nucleotides are TGTGCCAGCAGCCAAGATGGCGGGGGTTTACAAGAGACCCAGTACTTC.

J is TRBJ2-2 and V is TRBV9; weak D call: TRBD2 (7 bases). The germline V gene encodes CDR1 SGDLS and CDR2 YYNGEE. The CDR3 contains 15 residues. V was cut by 4 bases and J by 5 bases, with 15 bases left in between. CDR3 DNA: TGTGCCAGCAGCCCCGAAGGGGGGGCGACCGGGGAGCTGTTTTTT. Residues: CASSPEGGATGELFF. Full variable domain (missing parts from reference TRBV9 and TRBJ2-2): DSGVTQTPKHLITATGQRVTLRCSPRSGDLSVYWYQQSLDQGLQFLIQYYNGEERAKGNILERFSAQQFPDLHSELNLSSLELGDSALYFCASSPEGGATGELFFGEGSRLTVL.

The chain links TRBV12-3 or TRBV12-4 to TRBJ1-1; the D is unclear. Between the trimmed V and J ends, which lost 7 bases and 1 base, there was a span of 4 bases. The CDR3 is 11 residues long. This chain's CDR3 is CASKGNTEAFF. The CDR3 nucleotides are TGTGCCAGCAAGGGGAACACTGAAGCTTTCTTT.

This clonotype was counted once. V usage is TRBV29-1 and J usage is TRBJ2-7; D call uncertain. CDR1 is SQVTM, CDR2 ANQGSEA, per germline. The CDR3 is made up of 14 amino acids. Trimming stripped 8 bases from V and 2 bases from J, with 19 bases between. CDR3 amino acids: CSSWSLYDPYEQYF. CDR3 nucleotide sequence: TGCAGCTCTTGGAGCCTTTATGATCCCTACGAGCAGTACTTC.

This clonotype was found once. The rearrangement links TRBV27 to TRBJ1-1; D remains unclear. CDR1 and CDR2 from the germline V gene are MNHEY and SMNVEV (reference sequence). The CDR3 is made up of 13 amino acids. V lost 6 bases and J 7 bases, leaving 15 bases between the germline ends. CDR3 in DNA: TGTGCCAGCAGCTACACTTCCGGGGTTGAAGCTTTCTTT. Translation gives CASSYTSGVEAFF.

This chain connects TRBV20-1 to TRBJ2-3, with D hard to call. Germline V gene data show CDR1 as DFQATT and CDR2 as SNEGSKA (reference sequence). The CDR3 totals 12 residues. The ends were cut back, 0 bases at V and 6 bases at J, with 7 bases in the middle. CDR3 nucleotide sequence: TGCAGTGCTAGAGATCTCGGTGATACGCAGTATTTT. This sequence encodes CSARDLGDTQYF.

The chain has TRBV5-1 and TRBJ1-6; D is ambiguous. The CDR3 spans 18 residues. Germline loops: CDR1 SGHRS, CDR2 YFSETQ. V was pared by 2 bases and J by 5 bases, with 20 bases between. CDR3 in DNA: TGCGCCAGCAGCTTCGTGGACGGAGGTATCCTAAATAATTCACCCCTCCACTTT. Amino acids: CASSFVDGGILNNSPLHF.

This clonotype appeared a single time. This chain uses TRBV20-1 with TRBJ2-7; 7 bases align to TRBD1. The CDR3 consists of 16 residues. The germline V gene encodes CDR1 DFQATT and CDR2 SNEGSKA (reference sequence). V lost 3 bases and J lost 0; bases outside the gene matches: 11. The DNA for the CDR3 is TGCAGTGCTAGTTACCGGGACAGTGGTAGCTCCTACGAGCAGTACTTC. Encoded protein: CSASYRDSGSSYEQYF.

The chain couples TRBV20-1 to TRBJ2-2; TRBD1 is a possible D gene (6 bases). This CDR3 has 15 residues. In germline, CDR1 is DFQATT, CDR2 SNEGSKA (reference sequence). V shed 3 bases and J shed 5 bases, with 16 bases lying between them. The CDR3 nucleotides are TGCAGTGCTAGGGCCCTTACAGGGCCTACCGGGGAGCTGTTTTTT. Its translation: CSARALTGPTGELFF.

The chain uses TRBV20-1 and TRBJ1-1; 9 bases match TRBD1. The germline CDR1 and CDR2 sequences are DFQATT and SNEGSKA (reference sequence). The V gene end was trimmed by 3 bases and the J gene end by 4 bases; junction bases not matched to a gene: 9. The CDR3 length is 15 residues. CDR3 sequence: CSASANRGRGTEAFF. The CDR3 nucleotides read TGCAGTGCTAGTGCAAACAGGGGGCGCGGCACTGAAGCTTTCTTT.

The rearrangement joins TRBV6-5 to TRBJ1-5; D ambiguous. Trimming stripped 0 bases from V and 4 bases from J, with 4 bases between. Germline V gene data show CDR1 as MNHEY and CDR2 as SVGAGI. This CDR3 is 13 amino acids long. CDR3 protein: CASSYSMNQPQHF. In DNA, the CDR3 is TGTGCCAGCAGTTACTCGATGAATCAGCCCCAGCATTTT.

The chain recombines TRBV20-1 with TRBJ1-2; D might be TRBD1 (6 bases). Per the germline V gene, CDR1 is DFQATT and CDR2 is SNEGSKA (reference sequence). The CDR3 extends over 14 amino acids. V shed 6 bases and J shed 2 bases, with 16 bases lying between them. The CDR3 DNA reads as TGCAGTGCAACCCCAGGGGAAACCAACTATGGCTACACCTTC. This codes for CSATPGETNYGYTF.

The V call is TRBV10-3, the J call TRBJ2-7; perhaps D is TRBD1 or TRBD2 (5 bases each). In germline, CDR1 is ENHRY, CDR2 SYGVKD. V was pared by 3 bases and J by 2 bases, with 11 bases between. CDR3 length equals 14 residues. The CDR3 DNA reads TGTGCCATCAGTGAACGGGACGAAACCTACGAGCAGTACTTC. Translated, it gives CAISERDETYEQYF.

The rearrangement links TRBV9 to TRBJ2-3; 7 bases are a match to TRBD2. The germline CDR1 and CDR2 sequences are SGDLS and YYNGEE. After removal of 1 base from V and 0 bases from J, the junction contained 5 bases not matched to a gene. The CDR3 spans 16 residues. In DNA form, the CDR3 reads TGTGCCAGCAGCGTAAGGCTAGCGGCTAGCACAGATACGCAGTATTTT. Translating it yields CASSVRLAASTDTQYF.

J is TRBJ1-5 and V is TRBV30; D possibly corresponds to TRBD1 (5 bases). The CDR3 is 15 amino acids. CDR1 GTSNPN and CDR2 SVGIG come from the germline V gene (reference sequence). V lost 1 base and J lost 0, with 10 bases in between. The CDR3 region is CAWSGGEISNQPQHF. CDR3 in DNA: TGTGCCTGGAGTGGAGGGGAAATTAGCAATCAGCCCCAGCATTTT.

The chain employs TRBV7-3 and TRBJ2-7; 7 nucleotides agree with TRBD2. Per the germline V gene, CDR1 is SGHTA and CDR2 is FQGTGA. CDR3 size: 15 residues. Losses at the gene ends were 0 bases for V and 3 bases for J; bases not matched to a gene: 5. DNA for the CDR3: TGTGCCAGCAGCTTAACTGCGGGGGTCAACTACGAGCAGTACTTC. Translation gives CASSLTAGVNYEQYF. The variable domain in full, with the rest retrieved from reference TRBV7-3 and TRBJ2-7, is GAGVSQTPSNKVTEKGKYVELRCDPISGHTALYWYRQSLGQGPEFLIYFQGTGAADDSGLPNDRFFAVRPEGSVSTLKIQRTERGDSAVYLCASSLTAGVNYEQYFGPGTRLTVT.